Presented here are 23 T cell receptor beta chains from one specimen sequenced in a study of CD8+ T cells in alopecia areata. Reverse transcription of extracted RNA yielded cDNA, which provided the sequencing template. Assay used: immunoSEQ multiplex PCR; TCRdb lists only in-frame clones, some missing. The sample includes roughly 200,000 clones, roughly 60% of them seen just once. The sample consisted of CD4+ T cells sorted from blood, taken at week 0. Every receptor here comes from a human donor with alopecia areata.

The chain employs TRBV7-9 and TRBJ2-1, with TRBD2 matching over 7 bases. CDR1 and CDR2 from the germline V gene are SEHNR and FQNEAQ (reference sequence). J was trimmed by 0 bases and V by 1 base; bases with no gene match: 3. CDR3 length: 16 amino acids. CDR3 loop: CASSLGRTSSYNEQFF. CDR3 bases: TGTGCCAGCAGCTTAGGGAGGACTAGCTCCTACAATGAGCAGTTCTTC.

The chain's CDR3 is CASSPGRGTQYF. The CDR3 coding sequence is TGTGCCAGCAGCCCCGGGAGAGGGACCCAGTACTTC. J is TRBJ2-5 and V is TRBV14; possibly TRBD2 for D (6 bases). This CDR3 has 12 residues. Trimming pared 4 bases from V and 7 bases from J, leaving 10 bases between. Germline V gene lookup returns CDR1 SGHDN and CDR2 FVKESK.

V and J are TRBV2 and TRBJ2-7; D is perhaps TRBD1 (6 bases). Trimming left V 3 bases short and J 5 bases short, with 11 bases between. The CDR3 has 13 residues. From germline, CDR1 is SNHLY and CDR2 FYNNEI. The CDR3 here is CASSEGAVNEQYF. In DNA form, the CDR3 reads TGTGCCAGCAGTGAGGGGGCGGTCAACGAGCAGTACTTC.

The chain employs TRBV9 and TRBJ2-2; D is uncertain. CDR3 length: 13 residues. Per the germline V gene, CDR1 is SGDLS and CDR2 is YYNGEE. Trimming cost V 3 bases and J 4 bases, with 7 bases left between them. The CDR3 reads CASSGATTGELFF. The DNA of the CDR3 is TGTGCCAGCAGCGGAGCCACCACCGGGGAGCTGTTTTTT.

The chain has TRBV30 and TRBJ1-2, with D uncertain. Germline values: CDR1 GTSNPN, CDR2 SVGIG (reference sequence). V was trimmed by 0 bases and J by 4 bases, leaving 9 bases between them. CDR3 length equals 13 residues. The CDR3 loop reads CAWSVQMLYGYTF. CDR3 sequence (DNA): TGTGCCTGGAGTGTACAGATGCTCTATGGCTACACCTTC.

This chain links TRBV29-1 with TRBJ1-1; 11 bases align to TRBD1. Trimming cost V 6 bases and J 4 bases; bases outside gene matches: 7. CDR3 size: 14 residues. Germline V gives CDR1 SQVTM, CDR2 ANQGSEA. The CDR3 DNA sequence: TGCAGCGTGCGAACCGGGACAGGGGGCACTGAAGCTTTCTTT. This translates into CSVRTGTGGTEAFF.

The CDR3 here is CASSANTRATSTYNEQFF. Here the CDR3 DNA reads TGTGCCAGCAGCGCTAACACCCGAGCGACATCTACCTACAATGAGCAGTTCTTC. The rearrangement links TRBV9 to TRBJ2-1; D gene ambiguous. Trimming took 3 bases from V and 2 from J, leaving 21 bases between them. The length of the CDR3 is 18 residues. CDR1 SGDLS and CDR2 YYNGEE come from the germline V gene.

The genes are TRBV5-6 and TRBJ1-2; D gene unclear. Per the germline V gene, CDR1 is SGHDT and CDR2 is YYEEEE. Trimming left V 4 bases short and J 8 bases short, with 12 bases between. This CDR3 contains 12 residues. In nucleotides, the CDR3 is TGTGCCAGCAGCCCCGACACGGGAGGCTACACCTTC. This gives the protein CASSPDTGGYTF.

V and J are TRBV4-1 and TRBJ2-6; possible D gene TRBD1, 6 bases. Deletions cut 3 bases from V and 2 bases from J, with 8 bases between. Germline values: CDR1 MGHRA, CDR2 YSYEKL. This CDR3 contains 15 residues. CDR3 residues: CASSHTGTGANVLTF. DNA for the CDR3: TGCGCCAGCAGCCACACAGGGACTGGGGCCAACGTCCTGACTTTC.

V usage is TRBV7-2 and J usage is TRBJ2-3; 8 nucleotides line up with TRBD1. Germline CDR1 reads SGHTA; CDR2 reads FQGNSA. The CDR3 consists of 14 residues. V trimming: 5 bases; J trimming: 4 bases; junction bases outside the gene matches: 5. CDR3 in amino acids: CASSLDRVPDTQYF. The CDR3 nucleotides read TGTGCCAGCAGCCTGGACAGGGTGCCAGATACGCAGTATTTT.

The table lists this clone with a few counts. This sequence joins TRBV6-5 and TRBJ1-1, with D perhaps TRBD1 (6 bases). CDR1 and CDR2 from the germline V gene are MNHEY and SVGAGI. The CDR3 runs 15 residues. V was cut by 7 bases and J by 2 bases, with 17 bases left in between. CDR3 region: CASNAYREGNTEAFF. Here the CDR3 DNA reads TGTGCCAGCAACGCCTACAGGGAAGGTAACACTGAAGCTTTCTTT.

On this clone itself: The junction departs from germline at one end; a sequencing error may be responsible. Here the CDR3 DNA reads TGTGCCAGCAGTGACGGGACTAGAGGCCGGGAGACCCAATACTTC. It translates to CASSDGTRGRETQYF. The chain has TRBV2 and TRBJ2-5, with 8 bases that match TRBD2. The CDR3 spans 15 residues. CDR1 and CDR2 from the germline V gene are SNHLY and FYNNEI.

This chain uses TRBV27 with TRBJ1-5, with D maybe TRBD1 (5 bases). The V and J ends lost 4 bases and 4 bases respectively, with 11 bases between them. From germline, CDR1 is MNHEY and CDR2 SMNVEV (reference sequence). This CDR3 has 14 amino acids. In DNA form, the CDR3 reads TGTGCCAGCAGTTCCAGGGTAGCGAATCAGCCCCAGCATTTT. As protein: CASSSRVANQPQHF.

The chain links TRBV29-1 to TRBJ1-4, with 8 bases aligning to TRBD1. V shed 6 bases, J shed 8 bases, and the junction held 14 bases outside the gene matches. This CDR3 has 15 amino acids. Germline V gene data show CDR1 as SQVTM and CDR2 as ANQGSEA. The chain's CDR3 is CSVVELDRGVEKLFF. The DNA of the CDR3 is TGCAGCGTCGTCGAGTTAGACAGGGGCGTGGAAAAACTGTTTTTT.

The V gene is TRBV9, the J gene TRBJ2-5; D may be TRBD1 or TRBD2 (6 bases each). From germline, CDR1 is SGDLS and CDR2 YYNGEE. Trimming pared 1 base from V and 5 bases from J, leaving 9 bases between. The CDR3 length is 13 residues. As DNA, the CDR3 is TGTGCCAGCAGCGTAACGGGGGCGGAGACCCAGTACTTC. Protein product: CASSVTGAETQYF.

The V call is TRBV15, the J call TRBJ1-4, with 9 bases fitting TRBD1. The CDR3 is 15 amino acids. V trimming: 1 base; J trimming: 8 bases; junction bases outside the gene matches: 5. Germline CDR1 reads LNHNV; CDR2 reads YYDKDF (reference sequence). The CDR3 coding sequence is TGTGCCACCAGCAGAGGACGGACAGGGGAGGAAAAACTGTTTTTT. This encodes CATSRGRTGEEKLFF.

This clone was counted a few times. The chain carries TRBV2 and TRBJ1-4; 9 bases are a match to TRBD1. The V gene end was trimmed by 10 bases and the J gene end by 10 bases; junction bases not matched to a gene: 13. Per germline, CDR1 SNHLY and CDR2 FYNNEI. The CDR3 loop spans 14 amino acids. The CDR3 DNA reads TGTGCCACCGCCGGGGGGACAGGGCTCGGAAAACTGTTTTTT. It codes for CATAGGTGLGKLFF. Together with reference TRBV2 and TRBJ1-4, the CDR3 gives the full variable domain: EPEVTQTPSHQVTQMGQEVILRCVPISNHLYFYWYRQILGQKVEFLVSFYNNEISEKSEIFDDQFSVERPDGSNFTLKIRSTKLEDSAMYFCATAGGTGLGKLFFGSGTQLSVL.

CDR3 DNA: TGCGCCAGCAGTTTAACCGGGCCCCAAGAGGAGACCCAGTACTTC. Translated: CASSLTGPQEETQYF. This chain connects TRBV5-1 to TRBJ2-5; D is unresolved. V was pared by 5 bases and J by 5 bases, with 19 bases between. CDR3 length: 15 amino acids. Germline V gene lookup returns CDR1 SGHRS and CDR2 YFSETQ.

The chain couples TRBV11-2 to TRBJ2-7; unclear D gene. This CDR3 has 12 amino acids. The V end was cut by 6 bases, the J end by 2 bases, with 8 bases between. Looked up from germline, CDR1 is SGHAT and CDR2 is FQNNGV. Here the CDR3 reads CASRPDTYEQYF. CDR3 in DNA: TGTGCCAGCAGGCCGGATACCTACGAGCAGTACTTC.

This clone was counted a few times. V usage is TRBV4-3 and J usage is TRBJ2-7; D not resolved. V dropped 4 bases and J dropped 0 bases, with 13 bases sitting between them. Germline V gene data show CDR1 as LGHNA and CDR2 as YSLEER. This CDR3 is built from 15 residues. For the CDR3, the DNA is TGCGCCAGCAGCCGGTCGCTGACTGGCTCCTACGAGCAGTACTTC. It is translated as CASSRSLTGSYEQYF.

The V call is TRBV15, the J call TRBJ2-7, with a possible D match to TRBD1 (7 bases). Germline V gives CDR1 LNHNV, CDR2 YYDKDF (reference sequence). The CDR3 runs to 15 residues. Between the trimmed V and J ends, which lost 3 bases and 4 bases, there was a span of 16 bases. CDR3 nucleotides: TGTGCCACCAGCAGTACCAGGGGGAGGAGGTACGAGCAGTACTTC. Amino acids: CATSSTRGRRYEQYF. Variable domain in full (rest from reference TRBV15 and TRBJ2-7): DAMVIQNPRYQVTQFGKPVTLSCSQTLNHNVMYWYQQKSSQAPKLLFHYYDKDFNNEADTPDNFQSRRPNTSFCFLDIRSPGLGDTAMYLCATSSTRGRRYEQYFGPGTRLTVT.

This clone has a handful of counts. An end of the junction does not agree with germline; a read error may underlie this. The genes are TRBV6-6 and TRBJ2-1, with 7 bases matching TRBD1. The CDR3 has 15 residues. Germline-derived CDR1 and CDR2 are MNHNY and SVGAGI (reference sequence). CDR3 in DNA: TGTGCCAGCAGCCCTTGGGACAGCTCCTCCAATGAGCAGTTCTTC. It translates to CASSPWDSSSNEQFF.

The chain combines TRBV30 with TRBJ2-2, with D perhaps matching TRBD1 or TRBD2 (6 bases each). This CDR3 is built from 14 residues. V was shortened by 0 bases and J by 5 bases, with 10 bases between the two germline ends. Germline lookup yields CDR1 GTSNPN and CDR2 SVGIG (reference sequence). CDR3 nucleotides: TGTGCCTGGAGTGTAGGAGGGGGTACCGGGGAGCTGTTTTTT. Translation gives CAWSVGGGTGELFF.